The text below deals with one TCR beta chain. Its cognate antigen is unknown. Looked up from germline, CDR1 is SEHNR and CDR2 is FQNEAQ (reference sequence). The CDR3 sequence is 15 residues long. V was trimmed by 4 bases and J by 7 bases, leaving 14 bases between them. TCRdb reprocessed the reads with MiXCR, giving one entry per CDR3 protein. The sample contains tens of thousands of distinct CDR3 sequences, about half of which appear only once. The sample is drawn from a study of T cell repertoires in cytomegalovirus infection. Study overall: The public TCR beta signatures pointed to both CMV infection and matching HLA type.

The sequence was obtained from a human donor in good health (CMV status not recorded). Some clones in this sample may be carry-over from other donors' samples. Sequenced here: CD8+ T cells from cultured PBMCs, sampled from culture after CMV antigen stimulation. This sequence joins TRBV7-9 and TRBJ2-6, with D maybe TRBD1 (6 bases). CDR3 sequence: CASSSSNRVANVLTF. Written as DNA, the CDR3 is TGTGCCAGCAGCTCCTCAAACAGGGTAGCCAACGTCCTGACTTTC.